The entry below gives a single T cell receptor beta chain sequence along with its context. There is no known antigen for this receptor. Within one base of it there is no much larger clone, and no base qualities were kept. These data belong to a study of human versus mouse CDR3 diversity and MHC coevolution (dated by TCRdb to about 2017). About the full investigation: According to reports, the immunoSEQ assay detects one in 200,000 T cells and minimizes multiplex PCR amplification bias. Across mouse and human samples, each sample had between about 0.6 x 10^7 and 1.7 x 10^7 valid reads. Three healthy volunteer blood donors were included in the human cohort, with one aged 30 to 40, one aged 40 to 50 and one aged 60 to 69 at collection. Human naive CD4 T cell repertoires were used as a reference for TCR selection on multiple MHC II alleles and were compared with human-TCR-locus transgenic mice carrying single MHC II.

CDR1 MNHEY and CDR2 SVGAGI are derived from the germline V gene. V is pared back by 8 bases and J by 5 bases, with 15 bases lying between the germline termini. The CDR3, cysteine through phenylalanine, is 13 amino acids long. Only CDR3 DNA is held: 39 bases, read in frame from base 1. Fluorescence-activated cell sorting was used to pull naive CD4 T cells, meaning cells that were CD45RO-negative and CD62L-positive, out of the PBMCs. Roughly 50 ml of fresh peripheral blood was collected from each donor, and PBMCs were isolated by Ficoll density centrifugation. All samples were sorted on a FACSAria III instrument and reached purity above 90%. On the study overall, not on this receptor specifically: Repertoire diversity was not considered directly comparable between humans and mice because human T cells were selected on over 5 MHC II alleles. Among all the groups compared, the lowest clonal inequality scores came from two of the three human donors. On average, humans had more CDR3 deletions and insertions than mice, indicating greater exonuclease and TdT activity. According to iCHAO1 estimates, humans had the largest TCR beta repertoire, roughly 1.5 million clonotypes, which was attributed likely to selection by multiple MHC II molecules.

The QIAGEN blood and tissue kit was used to extract genomic DNA from the sorted cells, and that DNA was then quantified on a NanoDrop 1000. Using multiplex PCR of genomic DNA, the immunoSEQ platform deep sequenced and quantified the TCR alpha and beta chains. Concerning the study's data processing: IMGT gene and region definitions were used for annotation of the TCR sequences. Out-of-frame rearrangements were taken as a proxy for the preselection repertoire and were compared with in-frame clonotypes. To estimate repertoire size, the study used the iCHAO1 estimator that comes with the immunoSEQ platform. A Gini index, which is based on the Lorenz curve, was applied to in-frame amino acid clonotypes to measure clonal inequality. The intersect function in the R package tcR was used to count shared clonotypes, while the Jaccard index served to score similarity. Principal component analysis of V, J and V-J usage frequencies was run with the R prcomp function without normalization. TCRdb retrieved this table from immuneACCESS and kept in-frame rearrangements only. Not all clones are present; in checked studies, unresolved V genes account for under half, and no reason is known for the remainder. That table furnishes V, J and clone size, whereas the DNA furnished D and trimming. For this sample the table gives tens of thousands of clones, of which about 94% were detected only once. Of the sample, around 18% falls within the top ten clones.

The receptor was isolated from a person in their sixties or seventies in good health. Input material: naive CD4+ T cells from blood. Interpreted using the paper, the cell subset or site label stands for: CD45RO-negative CD62L-positive naive CD4 T cells. The sequence is built from TRBV6-5 and TRBJ1-2, with the D gene uncertain. The sequence in DNA is TGTGCCAGCGGTGACAAAAGCCTGTATGGCTACACCTTC. Its protein product is CASGDKSLYGYTF.